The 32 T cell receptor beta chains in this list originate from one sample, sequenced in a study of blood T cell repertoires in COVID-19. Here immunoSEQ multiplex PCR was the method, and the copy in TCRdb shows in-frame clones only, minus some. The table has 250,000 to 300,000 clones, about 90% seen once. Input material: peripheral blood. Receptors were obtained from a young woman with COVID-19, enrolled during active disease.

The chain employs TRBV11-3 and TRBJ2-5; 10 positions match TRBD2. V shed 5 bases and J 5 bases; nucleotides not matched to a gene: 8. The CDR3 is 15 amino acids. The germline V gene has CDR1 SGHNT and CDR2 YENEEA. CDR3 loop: CASSPGTSERETQYF. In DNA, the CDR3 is TGTGCCAGCAGCCCCGGGACTAGCGAGCGGGAGACCCAGTACTTC.

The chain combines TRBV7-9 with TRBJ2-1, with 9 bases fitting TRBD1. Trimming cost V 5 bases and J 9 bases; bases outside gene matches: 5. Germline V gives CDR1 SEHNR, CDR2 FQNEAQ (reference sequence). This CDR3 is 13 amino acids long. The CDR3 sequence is CASSPQGAGEQFF. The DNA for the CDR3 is TGTGCCAGCAGCCCACAGGGGGCGGGTGAGCAGTTCTTC.

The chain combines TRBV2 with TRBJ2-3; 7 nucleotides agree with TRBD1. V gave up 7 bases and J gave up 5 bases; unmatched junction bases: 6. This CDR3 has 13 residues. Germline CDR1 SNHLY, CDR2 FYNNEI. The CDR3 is CASKFDREDTQYF. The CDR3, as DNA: TGTGCCAGCAAGTTTGACAGGGAAGATACGCAGTATTTT.

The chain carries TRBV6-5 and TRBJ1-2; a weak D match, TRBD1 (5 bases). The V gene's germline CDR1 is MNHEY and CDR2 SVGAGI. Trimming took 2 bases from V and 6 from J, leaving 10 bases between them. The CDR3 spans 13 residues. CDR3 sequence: CASSYSGADGYTF. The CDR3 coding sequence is TGTGCCAGCAGTTACAGTGGGGCAGATGGCTACACCTTC.

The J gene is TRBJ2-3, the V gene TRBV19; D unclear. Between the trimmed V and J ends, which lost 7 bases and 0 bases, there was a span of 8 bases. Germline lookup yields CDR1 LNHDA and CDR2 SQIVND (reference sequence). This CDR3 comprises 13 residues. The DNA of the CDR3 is TGTGCCAGTAACCCCAGGAGCACAGATACGCAGTATTTT. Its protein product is CASNPRSTDTQYF.

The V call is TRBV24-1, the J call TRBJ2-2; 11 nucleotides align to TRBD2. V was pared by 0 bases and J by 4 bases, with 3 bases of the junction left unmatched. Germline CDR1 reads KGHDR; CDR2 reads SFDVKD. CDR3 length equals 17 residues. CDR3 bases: TGTGCCACCAGTGATTTGCTCACTAGCGGGAGCACCGGGGAGCTGTTTTTT. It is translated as CATSDLLTSGSTGELFF.

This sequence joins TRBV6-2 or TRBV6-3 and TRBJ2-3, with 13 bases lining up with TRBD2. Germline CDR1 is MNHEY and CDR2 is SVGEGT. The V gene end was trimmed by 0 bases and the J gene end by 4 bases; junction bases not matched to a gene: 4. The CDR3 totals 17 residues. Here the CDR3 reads CASSYSTSGRYSDTQYF. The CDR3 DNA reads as TGTGCCAGCAGTTACTCGACTAGCGGGAGGTACTCAGATACGCAGTATTTT.

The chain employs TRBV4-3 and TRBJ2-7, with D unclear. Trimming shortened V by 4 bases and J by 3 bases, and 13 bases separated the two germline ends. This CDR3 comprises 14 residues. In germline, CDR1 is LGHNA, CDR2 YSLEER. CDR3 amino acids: CASSPEILGYEQYF. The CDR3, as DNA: TGCGCCAGCAGCCCCGAGATCCTCGGCTACGAGCAGTACTTC.

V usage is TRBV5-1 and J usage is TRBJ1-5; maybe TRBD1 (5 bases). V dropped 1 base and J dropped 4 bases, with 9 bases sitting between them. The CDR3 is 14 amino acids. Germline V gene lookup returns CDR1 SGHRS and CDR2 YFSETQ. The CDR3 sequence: CASSLRGGNQPQHF. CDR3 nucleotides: TGCGCCAGCAGCTTGAGGGGAGGTAATCAGCCCCAGCATTTT.

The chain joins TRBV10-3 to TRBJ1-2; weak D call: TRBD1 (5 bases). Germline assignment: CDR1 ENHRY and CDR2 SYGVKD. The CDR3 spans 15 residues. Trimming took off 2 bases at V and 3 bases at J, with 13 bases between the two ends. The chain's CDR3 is CAISEGAGIDYGYTF. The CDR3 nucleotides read TGTGCCATCAGTGAGGGAGCAGGGATCGACTATGGCTACACCTTC.

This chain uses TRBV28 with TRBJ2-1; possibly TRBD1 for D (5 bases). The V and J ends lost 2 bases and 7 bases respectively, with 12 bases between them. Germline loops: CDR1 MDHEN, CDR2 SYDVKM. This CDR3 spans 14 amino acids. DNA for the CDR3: TGTGCCAGCAGTTTAAGGCAGGGTAGAAATGAGCAGTTCTTC. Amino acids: CASSLRQGRNEQFF.

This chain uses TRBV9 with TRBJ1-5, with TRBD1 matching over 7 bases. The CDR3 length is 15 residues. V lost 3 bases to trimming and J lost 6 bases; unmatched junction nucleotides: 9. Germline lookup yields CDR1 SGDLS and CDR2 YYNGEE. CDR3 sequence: CASSEGIRGSQPQHF. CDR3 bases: TGTGCCAGCAGCGAGGGGATCAGGGGGAGTCAGCCCCAGCATTTT.

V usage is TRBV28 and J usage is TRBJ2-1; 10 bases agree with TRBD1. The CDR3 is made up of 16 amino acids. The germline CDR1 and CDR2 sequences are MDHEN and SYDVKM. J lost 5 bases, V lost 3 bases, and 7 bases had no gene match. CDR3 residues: CASSLYGTGEHNEQFF. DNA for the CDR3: TGTGCCAGCAGTTTGTACGGGACAGGGGAACACAATGAGCAGTTCTTC.

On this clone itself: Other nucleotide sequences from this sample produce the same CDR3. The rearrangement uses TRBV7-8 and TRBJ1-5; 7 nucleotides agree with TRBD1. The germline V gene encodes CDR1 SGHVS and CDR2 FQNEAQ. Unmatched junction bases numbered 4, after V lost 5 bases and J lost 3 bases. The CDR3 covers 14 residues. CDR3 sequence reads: CASSLTGVNQPQHF. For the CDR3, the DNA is TGTGCCAGCAGCCTTACAGGGGTCAATCAGCCCCAGCATTTT.

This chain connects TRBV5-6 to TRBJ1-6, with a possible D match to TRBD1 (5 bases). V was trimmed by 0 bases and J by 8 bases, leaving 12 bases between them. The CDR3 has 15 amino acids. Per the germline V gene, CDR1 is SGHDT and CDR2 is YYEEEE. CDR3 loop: CASSLVQGAHSPLHF. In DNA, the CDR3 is TGTGCCAGCAGCTTGGTCCAGGGCGCCCATTCACCCCTCCACTTT.

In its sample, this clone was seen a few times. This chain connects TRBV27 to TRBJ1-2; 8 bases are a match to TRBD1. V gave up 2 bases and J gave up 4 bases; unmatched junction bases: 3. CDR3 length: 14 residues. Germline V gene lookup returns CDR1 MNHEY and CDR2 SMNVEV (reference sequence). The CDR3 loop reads CASSLVGTGYGYTF. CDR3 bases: TGTGCCAGCAGTTTAGTCGGGACAGGCTATGGCTACACCTTC.

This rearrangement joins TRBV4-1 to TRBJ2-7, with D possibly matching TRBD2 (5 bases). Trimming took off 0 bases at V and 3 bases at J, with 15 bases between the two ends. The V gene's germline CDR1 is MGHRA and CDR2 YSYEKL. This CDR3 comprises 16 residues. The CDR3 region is CASSQEGSGKGYEQYF. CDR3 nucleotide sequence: TGCGCCAGCAGCCAAGAAGGTTCGGGGAAGGGCTACGAGCAGTACTTC.

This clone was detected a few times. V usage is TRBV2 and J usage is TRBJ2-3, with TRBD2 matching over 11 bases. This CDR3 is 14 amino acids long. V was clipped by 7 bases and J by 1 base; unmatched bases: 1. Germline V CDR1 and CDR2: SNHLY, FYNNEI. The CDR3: CASKLAGGTDTQYF. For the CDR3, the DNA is TGTGCCAGCAAACTAGCGGGGGGCACAGATACGCAGTATTTT.

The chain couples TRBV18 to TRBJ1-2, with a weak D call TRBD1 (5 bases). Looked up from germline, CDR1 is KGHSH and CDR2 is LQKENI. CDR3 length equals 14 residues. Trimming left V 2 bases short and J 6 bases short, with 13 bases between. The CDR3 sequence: CASSPSGQGNGYTF. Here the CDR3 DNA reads TGTGCCAGCTCACCATCTGGGCAGGGCAATGGCTACACCTTC. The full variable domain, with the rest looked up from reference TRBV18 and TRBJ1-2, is NAGVMQNPRHLVRRRGQEARLRCSPMKGHSHVYWYRQLPEEGLKFMVYLQKENIIDESGMPKERFSAEFPKEGPSILRIQQVVRGDSAAYFCASSPSGQGNGYTFGSGTRLTVV.

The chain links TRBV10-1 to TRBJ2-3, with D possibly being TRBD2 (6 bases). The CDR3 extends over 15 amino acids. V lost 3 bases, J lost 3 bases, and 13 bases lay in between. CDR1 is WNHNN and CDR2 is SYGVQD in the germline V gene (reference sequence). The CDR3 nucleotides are TGCGCCAGCAGTGACGGCGGCGGGATGACAGATACGCAGTATTTT. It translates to CASSDGGGMTDTQYF.

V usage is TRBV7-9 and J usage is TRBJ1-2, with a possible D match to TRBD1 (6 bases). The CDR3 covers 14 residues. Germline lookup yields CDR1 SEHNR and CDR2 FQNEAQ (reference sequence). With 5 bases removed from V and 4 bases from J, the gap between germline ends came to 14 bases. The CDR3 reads CASSLSDRLYGYTF. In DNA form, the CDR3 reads TGTGCCAGCAGCCTTAGCGACAGGCTCTATGGCTACACCTTC.

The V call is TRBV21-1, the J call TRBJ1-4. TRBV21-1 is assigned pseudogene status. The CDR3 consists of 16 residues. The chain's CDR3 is CASSPRGEGGGEKLFF. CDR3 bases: TGTGCCAGCAGCCCCCGAGGGGAGGGCGGAGGTGAAAAACTGTTTTTT.

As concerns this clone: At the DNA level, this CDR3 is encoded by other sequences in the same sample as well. The CDR3 DNA follows: TGTGCCAGCAGTCCTGAGTCTAACTATGGCTACACCTTC. Its translation: CASSPESNYGYTF. This chain connects TRBV2 to TRBJ1-2; D is undetermined. Germline lookup yields CDR1 SNHLY and CDR2 FYNNEI. V was shortened by 5 bases and J by 0 bases, with 7 bases between the two germline ends. This CDR3 has 13 amino acids.

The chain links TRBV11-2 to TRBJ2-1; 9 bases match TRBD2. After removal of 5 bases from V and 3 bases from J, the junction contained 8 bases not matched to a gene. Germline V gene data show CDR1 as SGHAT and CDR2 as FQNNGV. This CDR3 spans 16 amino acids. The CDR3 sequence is CASSALGLARYNEQFF. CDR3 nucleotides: TGTGCCAGCAGCGCCCTGGGACTAGCCCGCTACAATGAGCAGTTCTTC.

The CDR3 sequence: CASSHSGQGISYTF. The CDR3, as DNA: TGCGCCAGCAGCCACTCGGGACAGGGTATTAGCTACACCTTC. This chain uses TRBV4-1 with TRBJ1-2; 9 bases fit TRBD1. From germline, CDR1 is MGHRA and CDR2 YSYEKL. V lost 3 bases to trimming and J lost 9 bases; unmatched junction nucleotides: 8. The CDR3 runs to 14 residues.

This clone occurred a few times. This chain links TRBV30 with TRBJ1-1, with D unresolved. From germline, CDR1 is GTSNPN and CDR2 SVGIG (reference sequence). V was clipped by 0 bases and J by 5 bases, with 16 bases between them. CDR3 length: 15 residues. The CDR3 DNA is TGTGCCTGGAGTGTACGAGTCAGGTGGGCAACTGAAGCTTTCTTT. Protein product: CAWSVRVRWATEAFF. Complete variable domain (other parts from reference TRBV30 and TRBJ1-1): SQTIHQWPATLVQPVGSPLSLECTVEGTSNPNLYWYRQAAGRGLQLLFYSVGIGQISSEVPQNLSASRPQDRQFILSSKKLLLSDSGFYLCAWSVRVRWATEAFFGQGTRLTVV.

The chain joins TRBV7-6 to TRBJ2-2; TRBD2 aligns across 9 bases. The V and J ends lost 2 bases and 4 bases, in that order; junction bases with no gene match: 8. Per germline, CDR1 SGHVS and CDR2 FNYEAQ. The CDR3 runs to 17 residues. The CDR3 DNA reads TGTGCCAGCAGCTTACCCTTGGAGCGGGAGGCCACCGGGGAGCTGTTTTTT. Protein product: CASSLPLEREATGELFF.

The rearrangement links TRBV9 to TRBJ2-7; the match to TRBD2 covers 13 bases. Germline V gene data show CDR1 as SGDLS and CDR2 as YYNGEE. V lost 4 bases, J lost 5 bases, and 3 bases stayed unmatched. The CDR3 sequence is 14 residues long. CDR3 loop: CASSTSGRADEQYF. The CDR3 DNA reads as TGTGCCAGCAGCACTAGCGGGAGGGCCGACGAGCAGTACTTC.

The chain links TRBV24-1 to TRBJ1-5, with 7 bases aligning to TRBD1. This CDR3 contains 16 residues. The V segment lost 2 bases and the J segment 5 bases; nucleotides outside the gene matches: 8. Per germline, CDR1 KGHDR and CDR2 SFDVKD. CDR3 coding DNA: TGTGCCACCAGTGATTCCGGGACAGCGAGTCATCAGCCCCAGCATTTT. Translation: CATSDSGTASHQPQHF.

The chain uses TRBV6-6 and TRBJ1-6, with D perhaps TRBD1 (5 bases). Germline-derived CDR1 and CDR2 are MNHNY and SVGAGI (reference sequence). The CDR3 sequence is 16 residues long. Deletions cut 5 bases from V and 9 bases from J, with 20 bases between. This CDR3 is CASSRQGVDFVSPLHF. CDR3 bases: TGTGCCAGCAGTCGACAAGGGGTTGATTTTGTTTCACCCCTCCACTTT.

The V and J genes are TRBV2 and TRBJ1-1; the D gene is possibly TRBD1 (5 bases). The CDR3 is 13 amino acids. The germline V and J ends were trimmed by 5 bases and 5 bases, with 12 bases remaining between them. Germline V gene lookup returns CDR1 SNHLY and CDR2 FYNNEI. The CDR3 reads CASSPFGGTEAFF. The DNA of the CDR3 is TGTGCCAGCAGTCCTTTTGGGGGGACTGAAGCTTTCTTT.

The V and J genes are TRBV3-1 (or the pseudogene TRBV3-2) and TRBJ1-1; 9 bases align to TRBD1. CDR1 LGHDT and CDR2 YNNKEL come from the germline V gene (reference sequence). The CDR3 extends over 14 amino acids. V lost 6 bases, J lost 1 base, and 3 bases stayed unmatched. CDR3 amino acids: CASRNRGPNTEAFF. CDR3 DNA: TGTGCCAGCAGAAACAGGGGGCCGAACACTGAAGCTTTCTTT.